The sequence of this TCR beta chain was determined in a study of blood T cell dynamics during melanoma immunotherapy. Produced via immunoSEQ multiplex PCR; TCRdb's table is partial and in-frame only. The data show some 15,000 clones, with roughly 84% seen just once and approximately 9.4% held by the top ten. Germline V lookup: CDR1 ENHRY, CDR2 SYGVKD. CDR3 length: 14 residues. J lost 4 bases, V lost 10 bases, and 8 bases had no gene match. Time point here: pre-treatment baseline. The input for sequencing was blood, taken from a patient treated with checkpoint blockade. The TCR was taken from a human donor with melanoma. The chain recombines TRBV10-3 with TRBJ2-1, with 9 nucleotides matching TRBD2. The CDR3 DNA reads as TGTGCCACCGGGCGGGGGGGCCTATACAATGAGCAGTTCTTC. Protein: CATGRGGLYNEQFF.